This T cell receptor beta chain appears in the sequencing data of a study of shared clonotypes between healthy human individuals. The CDR3 has 16 residues. From germline, CDR1 is SNHLY and CDR2 FYNNEI. V gave up 6 bases and J gave up 1 base; unmatched junction bases: 12. TCRdb's table, derived via immunoSEQ multiplex PCR, lists solely in-frame clones and lacks some. In the table there are approximately 1,500,000 clones, approximately 97% of which are singletons. J is TRBJ2-7 and V is TRBV2; TRBD2 agrees at 7 bases. The sequence was collected from a man younger than 45 in good health. Sequenced: naive CD4+ T cells sorted from blood. Subset in this sample: CD45RA+ positively selected. The chain's CDR3 is CASRRQSGAPSYEQYF. CDR3 DNA: TGTGCCAGCAGGCGACAGAGCGGGGCCCCATCCTACGAGCAGTACTTC.